A selection of T cell receptor beta chains follows, all from one sample in a study of graft-versus-host responses after intestinal transplantation. Assay: immunoSEQ multiplex PCR; the TCRdb copy retains only in-frame clones and omits some. The top ten clones hold about 1.7% of a sample with tens of thousands of clones, more than 90% of them seen once. These receptors' targets are unknown. This sample comprised unstimulated CD8+ T cells sorted from spleen or lymph node cells, obtained before transplant. These receptors came from a human donor who was the organ donor for an intestinal transplant. Each CDR3 is given with its conserved first and last residue. Each record gives: J gene, V gene, CDR3 protein.

TRBJ2-3 | TRBV5-1 | CASSLVGTGLSDTDTQYF
TRBJ1-2 | TRBV6-5 | CASSKLQGAYGYTF
TRBJ2-3 | TRBV7-9 | CASSFRTGDTDTQYF
TRBJ2-1 | TRBV21-1 | CASSKAKGQKENEQFF
TRBJ2-1 | TRBV28 | CASSEDRGRGNEQFF
TRBJ2-4 | TRBV10-2 | CASSGDTGTSGEASNIQYF
TRBJ2-7 | TRBV13 | CASSLLAGAGEQYF
TRBJ2-5 | TRBV5-1 | CASSLETEGTQYF
TRBJ2-7 | TRBV29-1 | CSVEARDPAYEQYF
TRBJ2-3 | TRBV11-2 | CASSLEAGGPPDTQYF
TRBJ1-3 | TRBV28 | CASGQGGSGNTIYF
TRBJ2-7 | TRBV28 | CASSLLGAGGPSSYEQYF
TRBJ2-7 | TRBV27 | CASSLGGGNYEQYF
TRBJ1-1 | TRBV18 | CASSLTNGVFGGNTEAFF
TRBJ2-5 | TRBV6-1 | CASRRAGTMETQYF
TRBJ2-1 | TRBV27 | CASSSGRALEQFF
TRBJ1-1 | TRBV30 | CAWSGIRTGYTEAFF
TRBJ1-3 | TRBV6-5 | CASSPGFSGNTIYF
TRBJ2-1 | TRBV9 | CASSARGNGDEQFF
TRBJ2-5 | TRBV19 | CASSMVGAQETQYF
TRBJ1-5 | TRBV28 | CASSLLRGRQPQHF
TRBJ1-1 | TRBV7-9 | CASSSRVPNTEAFF
TRBJ1-4 | TRBV5-1 | CASSPTPSSTSNEKLFF
TRBJ1-2 | TRBV19 | CASGMGGSYGYTF
TRBJ2-7 | TRBV5-1 | CASSNETGGDTYEQYF
TRBJ2-2 | TRBV23-1 | CASSRRGGTGELFF
TRBJ1-1 | TRBV9 | CASSSSGQGDTEAFF
TRBJ1-5 | TRBV28 | CASSFGNQPQHF
TRBJ2-7 | TRBV7-9 | CASSHSRTSGRDSYEQYF
TRBJ1-3 | TRBV28 | CASSFPPQNTIYF
TRBJ1-2 | TRBV13 | CASSIQGGQNYGYTF
TRBJ2-7 | TRBV30 | CAWRGLAGVSEQYF
TRBJ1-1 | TRBV5-1 | CASSLGDSVKVAFF
TRBJ1-1 | TRBV28 | CASSFRSGTEAFF
TRBJ2-7 | TRBV4-3 | CASSLVWAGAYEQYF
TRBJ1-2 | TRBV7-3 | CASRSDRDYGYTF
TRBJ2-1 | TRBV28 | CASSLGGVYNEQFF
TRBJ1-1 | TRBV7-6 | CASSFMIPGRGENTEAFF
TRBJ2-7 | TRBV9 | CASSVATVVEGDEQYF
TRBJ2-3 | TRBV19 | CASSIYPLGLAGSVDTQYF
TRBJ2-7 | TRBV7-3 | CASSLLGGENYEQYF